This T cell receptor beta chain was recovered during a study of T-cell memory formation after mild COVID-19. Germline V gene data show CDR1 as PRHDT and CDR2 as FYEKMQ (reference sequence). Trimming took 0 bases from V and 8 from J, leaving 4 bases between them. The CDR3 spans 11 residues. Study-wide results and limits: CD4+ clones that contracted lay mainly in CM and EM; CD8+ ones lay in EMRA. Pre-infection memory already had some responding clones, implying cross-reactive memory joined. Among clones contracting day 15 to 85, CD4/CD8 was balanced, whereas later expanders leaned CD4+.

Concerning this clonotype itself: The antigen is undetermined.

TCRdb processed the 5' RACE reads anew with MiXCR; each CDR3 protein has one entry. The sample carries around 310,000 distinct CDR3 sequences, 20% to 25% recorded once. V and J are TRBV13 and TRBJ1-1; D unclear. The source of this sequence is a man aged 18 to 35 who had mild COVID-19 (a few samples of this study predate the infection). Cell type and time point are not known. Sequencing was performed on PBMCs or a T cell subset sorted from them (not recorded which). CDR3 bases: TGTGCCAGCAGCTTAGGAGAGGAAGCTTTCTTT. Protein: CASSLGEEAFF.